A single sample is the source of the 30 T cell receptor beta chains below, sequenced in a study of blood T cell repertoires in COVID-19. Using immunoSEQ multiplex PCR, the repertoire was profiled, and TCRdb retains in-frame clones only, with some absent. The repertoire holds around 100,000 clones, with 85% to 90% as singletons. The sample consisted of peripheral blood. The receptors stem from a woman aged 50 to 60 with acute or convalescent COVID-19.

The chain uses TRBV6-2 or TRBV6-3 and TRBJ2-7, with 8 positions matching TRBD2. CDR3 length: 16 amino acids. CDR1 MNHEY and CDR2 SVGEGT come from the germline V gene. J gave up 1 base and V 5 bases, and 10 bases lay outside the gene matches. The CDR3 bases are TGTGCCAGCAGTCTCTACCGCGGGGGGACTTCCTACGAGCAGTACTTC. Amino acid sequence: CASSLYRGGTSYEQYF.

The chain joins TRBV19 to TRBJ1-4; D is unclear. Germline V gene data show CDR1 as LNHDA and CDR2 as SQIVND (reference sequence). The CDR3 has 14 residues. V was cut by 5 bases and J by 0 bases, with 7 bases left in between. CDR3 bases: TGTGCCAGTAGTGAGGTTGCAACTAATGAAAAACTGTTTTTT. Amino acid sequence: CASSEVATNEKLFF.

V gene TRBV5-1 combines with J gene TRBJ2-1; a possible D gene is TRBD1 (5 bases). Germline V gene sequence: CDR1 SGHRS, CDR2 YFSETQ. Trimming removed 1 base at V and 9 bases at J, with 11 bases between. CDR3 length: 13 residues. CDR3 sequence: CASSLPRVGEQFF. DNA for the CDR3: TGCGCCAGCAGCTTGCCCAGGGTCGGTGAGCAGTTCTTC.

The V and J genes are TRBV28 and TRBJ2-7; 15 bases align to TRBD2. This CDR3 has 19 amino acids. Germline values: CDR1 MDHEN, CDR2 SYDVKM. The J segment lost 4 bases and the V segment lost 5 bases, leaving 15 bases of the junction unmatched. As DNA, the CDR3 is TGTGCCAGCAGTCCCCCCGGATTTACGGGACTAGCGGGAGGATACGAGCAGTACTTC. This gives the protein CASSPPGFTGLAGGYEQYF.

This clone showed up just a few times. J is TRBJ1-5 and V is TRBV6-5; no definite D call. The germline V gene encodes CDR1 MNHEY and CDR2 SVGAGI. CDR3 length: 13 amino acids. The V end lost 8 bases, the J end lost 0 bases, and 8 bases lay between the germline ends. This CDR3 is CASGSGSNQPQHF. The CDR3 nucleotides are TGTGCCAGCGGTAGCGGTAGCAATCAGCCCCAGCATTTT.

The chain couples TRBV7-9 to TRBJ1-5; D unclear. The germline V and J ends were trimmed by 1 base and 4 bases, with 11 bases remaining between them. CDR3 length: 15 residues. Germline CDR1 SEHNR, CDR2 FQNEAQ (reference sequence). CDR3 in amino acids: CASSLGTGSNQPQHF. As DNA, the CDR3 is TGTGCCAGCAGCTTAGGCACCGGGTCGAATCAGCCCCAGCATTTT. Full variable domain (remainder filled in from reference TRBV7-9 and TRBJ1-5): DTGVSQNPRHKITKRGQNVTFRCDPISEHNRLYWYRQTLGQGPEFLTYFQNEAQLEKSRLLSDRFSAERPKGSFSTLEIQRTEQGDSAMYLCASSLGTGSNQPQHFGDGTRLSIL.

The chain has TRBV2 and TRBJ2-1, with a tentative D call TRBD2 (6 bases). Germline V gene data show CDR1 as SNHLY and CDR2 as FYNNEI. Trimming shortened V by 7 bases and J by 0 bases, and 10 bases separated the two germline ends. The CDR3 has 14 amino acids. The DNA of the CDR3 is TGTGCCAGCAAGGAGGGCAGCTCCTACAATGAGCAGTTCTTC. Translated, it gives CASKEGSSYNEQFF.

The chain is built from TRBV28 and TRBJ2-5, with 11 bases that match TRBD2. V dropped 5 bases and J dropped 4; count of bases not matched to a gene: 6. Germline V lookup: CDR1 MDHEN, CDR2 SYDVKM. This CDR3 contains 15 residues. The CDR3 DNA sequence: TGTGCCAGCAGTCCCTTAGCGGGAGGGGGAGAGACCCAGTACTTC. Translation gives CASSPLAGGGETQYF.

V is TRBV5-1 and J is TRBJ1-2, with 8 nucleotides matching TRBD1. Germline trimming cut 4 bases from V and 8 bases from J; bases unmatched to any gene: 16. The CDR3 has 16 amino acids. Germline V CDR1 and CDR2: SGHRS, YFSETQ. The CDR3 sequence: CASSVLPNGQGMGYTF. CDR3 nucleotide sequence: TGCGCCAGCAGCGTCCTCCCAAACGGACAGGGAATGGGCTACACCTTC. Drawing the rest from reference TRBV5-1 and TRBJ1-2, the complete variable domain is KAGVTQTPRYLIKTRGQQVTLSCSPISGHRSVSWYQQTPGQGLQFLFEYFSETQRNKGNFPGRFSGRQFSNSRSEMNVSTLELGDSALYLCASSVLPNGQGMGYTFGSGTRLTVV.

The J gene is TRBJ1-1, the V gene TRBV7-8, with D uncertain. V lost 2 bases to trimming and J lost 1 base, with 5 bases between them. Germline V CDR1 and CDR2: SGHVS, FQNEAQ. This CDR3 spans 13 amino acids. For the CDR3, the DNA is TGTGCCAGCAGCTTATATCCGAACACTGAAGCTTTCTTT. Its protein product is CASSLYPNTEAFF. Using reference TRBV7-8 and TRBJ1-1 for the parts outside the CDR3, the full variable domain is GAGVSQSPRYKVAKRGQDVALRCDPISGHVSLFWYQQALGQGPEFLTYFQNEAQLDKSGLPSDRFFAERPEGSVSTLKIQRTQQEDSAVYLCASSLYPNTEAFFGQGTRLTVV.

The V gene is TRBV7-9, the J gene TRBJ1-1; tentatively, D is TRBD1 (5 bases). The V end was cut by 4 bases, the J end by 2 bases, with 11 bases between. The CDR3 loop spans 14 amino acids. Germline CDR1 is SEHNR and CDR2 is FQNEAQ (reference sequence). In DNA, the CDR3 is TGTGCCAGCAGCTGGACCCAGGGTAACACTGAAGCTTTCTTT. Residues: CASSWTQGNTEAFF.

The gene calls are TRBV7-9 and TRBJ2-1; TRBD1 aligns across 10 bases. Unmatched junction bases numbered 5, after V lost 8 bases and J lost 4 bases. The germline CDR1 and CDR2 sequences are SEHNR and FQNEAQ (reference sequence). The CDR3 totals 14 residues. This CDR3 is CASDRDRGYNEQFF. Here the CDR3 DNA reads TGTGCCAGCGACCGGGACAGGGGTTACAATGAGCAGTTCTTC.

This chain connects TRBV27 to TRBJ1-6; possible D gene TRBD1, 5 bases. Germline CDR1 reads MNHEY; CDR2 reads SMNVEV (reference sequence). With 4 bases removed from V and 9 bases from J, the gap between germline ends came to 16 bases. This CDR3 contains 15 residues. CDR3 residues: CASSYSPDSSSPLHF. The DNA of the CDR3 is TGTGCCAGCAGTTATAGCCCCGACAGTAGTTCACCCCTCCACTTT.

The V gene is TRBV2, the J gene TRBJ2-7, with D possibly TRBD2 on 5 matching bases. The ends were cut back, 3 bases at V and 5 bases at J, with 11 bases in the middle. The CDR3 loop spans 13 amino acids. The V gene's germline CDR1 is SNHLY and CDR2 FYNNEI. CDR3 bases: TGTGCCAGCAGTGAGCGAGGGATCGACGAGCAGTACTTC. It is translated as CASSERGIDEQYF.

The rearrangement links TRBV9 to TRBJ1-4; TRBD1 matches at 9 bases. The CDR3 runs 16 residues. The germline V gene has CDR1 SGDLS and CDR2 YYNGEE. V trimming: 0 bases; J trimming: 4 bases; junction bases outside the gene matches: 4. The CDR3 reads CASSVDGTGSNEKLFF. The CDR3 DNA is TGTGCCAGCAGCGTAGATGGGACAGGGAGTAATGAAAAACTGTTTTTT.

This chain uses TRBV3-1 (or the pseudogene TRBV3-2) with TRBJ2-7; possibly TRBD1 for D (5 bases). CDR3 length: 13 amino acids. The V end was cut by 4 bases, the J end by 3 bases, with 10 bases between. CDR1 and CDR2 from the germline V gene are LGHDT and YNNKEL (reference sequence). The CDR3 is CASSPQQDYEQYF. The CDR3 nucleotides read TGTGCCAGCAGCCCCCAACAGGACTACGAGCAGTACTTC.

The chain carries TRBV19 and TRBJ1-1; D not resolved. This CDR3 has 14 residues. Trimming removed 4 bases at V and 8 bases at J, with 17 bases between. CDR1 and CDR2 (germline): LNHDA, SQIVND (reference sequence). This CDR3 is CASSNMLSSVEAFF. The CDR3 nucleotides read TGTGCCAGTAGTAATATGTTGAGTTCCGTGGAAGCTTTCTTT.

The chain recombines TRBV5-6 with TRBJ2-5; weak D call: TRBD2 (6 bases). The length of the CDR3 is 14 residues. V was clipped by 0 bases and J by 5 bases, with 11 bases between them. Germline CDR1 is SGHDT and CDR2 is YYEEEE. The CDR3 loop is CASSLEGRGETQYF. CDR3 bases: TGTGCCAGCAGCTTGGAAGGCCGGGGGGAGACCCAGTACTTC.

J is TRBJ2-7 and V is TRBV4-1; D is perhaps TRBD2 (6 bases). Germline V gives CDR1 MGHRA, CDR2 YSYEKL. V lost 3 bases to trimming and J lost 5 bases, with 20 bases between them. The CDR3 runs 16 residues. The CDR3 here is CASSHLTGGAGDEQYF. DNA of the CDR3: TGCGCCAGCAGCCACTTAACCGGAGGGGCAGGCGACGAGCAGTACTTC.

This chain connects TRBV7-9 to TRBJ1-1; 10 bases fit TRBD1. V was clipped by 5 bases and J by 7 bases; unmatched bases: 4. The CDR3 totals 13 residues. Germline V gene lookup returns CDR1 SEHNR and CDR2 FQNEAQ (reference sequence). CDR3 amino acids: CASSLTGGSEAFF. In DNA form, the CDR3 reads TGTGCCAGCAGCCTGACAGGGGGCAGTGAAGCTTTCTTT.

In its sample, this clone was seen a few times. The rearrangement joins TRBV6-5 to TRBJ1-6, with D maybe TRBD1 (6 bases). V lost 5 bases and J 7 bases, leaving 12 bases between the germline ends. This CDR3 has 14 residues. Germline values: CDR1 MNHEY, CDR2 SVGAGI. DNA of the CDR3: TGTGCCAGCAGTCCACAGGGCCAGAATTCACCCCTCCACTTT. It is translated as CASSPQGQNSPLHF.

V gene TRBV7-2 combines with J gene TRBJ2-3; weak D call: TRBD1 (5 bases). Germline CDR1 is SGHTA and CDR2 is FQGNSA. CDR3 length: 14 amino acids. V lost 1 base, J lost 3 bases, and 8 bases lay in between. The CDR3 DNA reads as TGTGCCAGCAGCTTAGAGACAGTAACAGATACGCAGTATTTT. It codes for CASSLETVTDTQYF.

This chain joins TRBV7-3 and TRBJ1-2; the D gene is possibly TRBD1 (6 bases). This CDR3 contains 13 residues. CDR1 and CDR2 (germline): SGHTA, FQGTGA. Trimming stripped 6 bases from V and 8 bases from J, with 16 bases between. CDR3 nucleotides: TGTGCCAGCAGTCAACAGGGAAGGGAAGGCTACACCTTC. This encodes CASSQQGREGYTF.

V usage is TRBV11-3 and J usage is TRBJ2-5, with TRBD1 matching 7 bases. CDR1 SGHNT and CDR2 YENEEA come from the germline V gene. Unmatched junction bases numbered 9, after V lost 1 base and J lost 4 bases. The CDR3 has 16 residues. The CDR3 protein is CASSLGLNRGGETQYF. As DNA, the CDR3 is TGTGCCAGCAGCTTAGGCCTCAACAGGGGTGGAGAGACCCAGTACTTC.

The V and J genes are TRBV28 and TRBJ1-2; the match to TRBD1 covers 8 bases. This CDR3 has 13 amino acids. CDR1 is MDHEN, CDR2 SYDVKM, per germline. The trim removed 5 bases at V and 6 bases at J, leaving 5 bases unmatched. Here the CDR3 reads CASSPQGVDGYTF. In nucleotides, the CDR3 is TGTGCCAGCAGTCCACAGGGGGTAGATGGCTACACCTTC.

This chain joins TRBV24-1 and TRBJ2-5; D is possibly TRBD1 (6 bases). This CDR3 spans 13 amino acids. V shed 5 bases and J shed 2 bases, with 8 bases lying between them. CDR1 and CDR2 from the germline V gene are KGHDR and SFDVKD. CDR3 residues: CATSAGAQETQYF. The CDR3 bases are TGTGCCACCAGTGCAGGGGCGCAAGAGACCCAGTACTTC.

The gene calls are TRBV6-1 and TRBJ1-1; 9 bases agree with TRBD1. The CDR3 is 14 residues long. Germline V CDR1 and CDR2: MNHNS, SASEGT. V gave up 1 base and J gave up 5 bases; unmatched junction bases: 2. CDR3 sequence reads: CASSEGTGVTEAFF. The CDR3 coding sequence is TGTGCCAGCAGTGAAGGGACAGGGGTTACTGAAGCTTTCTTT.

The chain joins TRBV7-9 to TRBJ2-3; TRBD2 matches at 7 bases. The V gene end was trimmed by 5 bases and the J gene end by 4 bases; junction bases not matched to a gene: 0. This CDR3 has 12 residues. CDR1 and CDR2 (germline): SEHNR, FQNEAQ (reference sequence). The CDR3 DNA reads TGTGCCAGCAGCGCGGGGGCAGATACGCAGTATTTT. Its protein is CASSAGADTQYF.

The chain carries TRBV2 and TRBJ1-1; possible D gene TRBD1, 6 bases. The CDR3 contains 14 residues. Germline assignment: CDR1 SNHLY and CDR2 FYNNEI. Trimming left V 5 bases short and J 0 bases short, with 10 bases between. The CDR3 protein is CASSWTALNTEAFF. In DNA, the CDR3 is TGTGCCAGCAGTTGGACAGCTTTGAACACTGAAGCTTTCTTT.

This chain joins TRBV6-5 and TRBJ1-5, with D maybe TRBD1 (5 bases). This CDR3 contains 13 residues. Germline V lookup: CDR1 MNHEY, CDR2 SVGAGI. The V and J ends lost 8 bases and 6 bases respectively, with 14 bases between them. The CDR3 protein is CASRKGYGQPQHF. The CDR3 DNA reads as TGTGCCAGCCGGAAGGGGTACGGTCAGCCCCAGCATTTT.